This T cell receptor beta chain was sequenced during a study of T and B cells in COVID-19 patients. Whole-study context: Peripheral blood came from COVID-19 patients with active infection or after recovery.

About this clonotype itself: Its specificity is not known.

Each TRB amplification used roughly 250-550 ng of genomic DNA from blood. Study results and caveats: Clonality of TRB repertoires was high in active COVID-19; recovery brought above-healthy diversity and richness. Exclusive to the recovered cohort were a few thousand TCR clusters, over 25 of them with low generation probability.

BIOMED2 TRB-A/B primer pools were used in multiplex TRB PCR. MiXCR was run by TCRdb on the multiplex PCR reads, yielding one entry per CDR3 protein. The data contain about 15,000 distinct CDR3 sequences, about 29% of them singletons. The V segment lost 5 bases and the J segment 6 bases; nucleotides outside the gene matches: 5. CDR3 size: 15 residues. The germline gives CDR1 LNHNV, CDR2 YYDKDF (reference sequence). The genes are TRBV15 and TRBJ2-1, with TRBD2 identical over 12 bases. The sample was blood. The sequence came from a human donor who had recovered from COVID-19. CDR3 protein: CATSFRLAGVNEQFF. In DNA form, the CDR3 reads TGTGCCACCAGCTTCAGACTAGCGGGAGTCAATGAGCAGTTCTTC. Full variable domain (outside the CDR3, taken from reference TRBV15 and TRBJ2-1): DAMVIQNPRYQVTQFGKPVTLSCSQTLNHNVMYWYQQKSSQAPKLLFHYYDKDFNNEADTPDNFQSRRPNTSFCFLDIRSPGLGDTAMYLCATSFRLAGVNEQFFGPGTRLTVL.